Listed below are T cell receptor beta chains from one sample, sequenced in a study of blood T cell repertoires in COVID-19. The method was immunoSEQ multiplex PCR; TCRdb's version includes in-frame clones alone and lacks a portion of them. The sample has hundreds of thousands of clones; 87% are singletons. Sequencing used PBMCs or T cells enriched from blood (not recorded which). Source of these receptors: a woman under 40 with acute COVID-19. Each CDR3 is given with its conserved first and last residue. Fields, in order: J gene, V gene, CDR3 protein.

>TRBJ2-1|TRBV9
CASSVALAGANEQFF
>TRBJ2-5|TRBV7-6
CASSPIQGSQETQYF
>TRBJ2-2|TRBV28
CASSWAGNTGELFF
>TRBJ1-1|TRBV6-2/TRBV6-3
CASSLPTPGMNTEAFF
>TRBJ2-7|TRBV11-1
CASSWTGGGEQYF
>TRBJ2-5|TRBV7-7
CASSLGQGGQETQYF
>TRBJ1-2|TRBV4-3
CASSQDKRSAYGYTF
>TRBJ1-6|TRBV13
CASSFRGGGNSPLHF
>TRBJ1-2|TRBV18
CASSQGQGNYGYTF
>TRBJ2-3|TRBV9
CASSVEGWRADTQYF
>TRBJ2-3|TRBV14
CASSPRFRERTDTQYF
>TRBJ1-2|TRBV6-2/TRBV6-3
CASSSTEFYGYTF
>TRBJ2-1|TRBV3-1/TRBV3-2
CASSQDNQRGPAYNEQFF
>TRBJ1-1|TRBV30
CAWIRAEQNTEAFF
>TRBJ2-2|TRBV7-3
CASSAGLAGVTGELFF
>TRBJ2-1|TRBV7-7
CASSPGLAGAYNEQFF
>TRBJ2-5|TRBV9
CASSVAQQETQYF
>TRBJ2-7|TRBV6-5
CATALSSYEQYF
>TRBJ2-3|TRBV7-3
CASSLGGEDTQYF
>TRBJ1-6|TRBV7-6
CASSLPILEYRGENSSPLHF
>TRBJ1-4|TRBV7-8
CASSLGDRSNEKLFF
>TRBJ2-1|TRBV4-1
CASSQGESYNEQFF
>TRBJ2-2|TRBV19
CASSRGVTGELFF
>TRBJ2-7|TRBV28
CASSTGTGLFMPYEQYF
>TRBJ2-5|TRBV9
CASSVDAGRGTQYF
>TRBJ1-1|TRBV28
CASSRTEAFF
>TRBJ2-3|TRBV6-5
CASSYPNRGGTDTQYF